This T cell receptor (beta chain) came from a study of cytomegalovirus exposure and HLA in healthy donors. The CDR3 is made up of 14 amino acids. Germline CDR1 reads MNHEY; CDR2 reads SVGAGI. V was pared by 7 bases and J by 6 bases, with 11 bases of the junction left unmatched. A remark on this clone: Its target is unknown.

General observations from the study: Prior analysis indicated that the majority of TCR beta V segments exhibited productivity approximately 90% or approximately 30% of the time. The authors listed 164 TCR beta chains as cytomegalovirus-associated. The records held CMV serostatus as the only immune exposure information. In a later analysis, HLA-C alleles had the fewest associated TCRs, DRB1 alleles the most.

PCR amplification relied on 60 Vbeta primers (plus 13 Jbeta primers). Method: immunoSEQ multiplex PCR; TCRdb's copy keeps in-frame clones and lacks some. The sample totals roughly 78,000 clones; its top ten clones hold roughly 0.8%. Input material: PBMCs. The genes are TRBV6-5 and TRBJ1-1; 7 positions agree with TRBD1. This TCR was sampled from a boy younger than 18 in good health and CMV-seronegative. DNA of the CDR3: TGTGCCAGCAACCCGACAGGGACGTACCCTGAAGCTTTCTTT. Translating gives CASNPTGTYPEAFF.